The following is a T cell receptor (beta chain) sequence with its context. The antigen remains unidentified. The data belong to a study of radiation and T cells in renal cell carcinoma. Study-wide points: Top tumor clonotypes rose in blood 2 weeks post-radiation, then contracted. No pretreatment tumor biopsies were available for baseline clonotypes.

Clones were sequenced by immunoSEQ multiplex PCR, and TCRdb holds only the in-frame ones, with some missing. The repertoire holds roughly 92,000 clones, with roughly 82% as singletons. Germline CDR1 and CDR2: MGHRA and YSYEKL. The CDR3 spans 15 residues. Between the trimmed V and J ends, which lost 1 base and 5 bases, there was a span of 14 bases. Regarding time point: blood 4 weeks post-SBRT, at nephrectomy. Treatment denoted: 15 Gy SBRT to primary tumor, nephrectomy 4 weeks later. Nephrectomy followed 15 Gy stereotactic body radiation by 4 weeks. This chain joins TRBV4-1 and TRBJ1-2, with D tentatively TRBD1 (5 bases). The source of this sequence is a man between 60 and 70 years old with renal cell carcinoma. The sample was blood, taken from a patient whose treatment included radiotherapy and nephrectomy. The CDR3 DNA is TGCGCCAGCAGCCAAGGGCAGACAGCAGTTTATGGCTACACCTTC. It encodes CASSQGQTAVYGYTF.